A single sample is the source of the 3 T cell receptor beta chains below, sequenced in a study of OX40 agonist ivuxolimab in advanced cancers. Some clones are missing from TCRdb's copy, which holds only in-frame ones; the method was immunoSEQ multiplex PCR. The sample lists 30,000 to 35,000 clones, roughly 84% seen once, with 13% to 15% in the top ten. This sample comprised CD4+ or CD8+ T cells sorted from blood, obtained in a trial of the OX40 agonist ivuxolimab. Receptor source: an adult with an advanced solid tumor such as melanoma, head and neck, liver or kidney cancer.

The rearrangement links TRBV28 to TRBJ1-2; maybe TRBD1 (5 bases). This CDR3 is 13 amino acids long. V was pared by 5 bases and J by 7 bases, with 14 bases between. Germline V gives CDR1 MDHEN, CDR2 SYDVKM. CDR3 DNA sequence: TGTGCCAGCAGTCTCGGGACTTCTCCTGGCTACACCTTC. This encodes CASSLGTSPGYTF.

J is TRBJ2-7 and V is TRBV7-9, with a tentative D call TRBD2 (6 bases). Germline V lookup: CDR1 SEHNR, CDR2 FQNEAQ (reference sequence). The CDR3 totals 15 residues. V was clipped by 5 bases and J by 3 bases, with 17 bases between them. The CDR3, as DNA: TGTGCCAGCAGCCGGATTGTGGGCGGGATCTACGAGCAGTACTTC. Translated: CASSRIVGGIYEQYF.

The chain couples TRBV5-5 to TRBJ1-1; no definite D call. In germline, CDR1 is SGHKS, CDR2 YYEKEE (reference sequence). Between the trimmed V and J ends, which lost 0 bases and 1 base, there was a span of 4 bases. The CDR3 contains 13 residues. The CDR3 nucleotides read TGTGCCAGCAGCTTGGACCCGAACACTGAAGCTTTCTTT. Its translation is CASSLDPNTEAFF.